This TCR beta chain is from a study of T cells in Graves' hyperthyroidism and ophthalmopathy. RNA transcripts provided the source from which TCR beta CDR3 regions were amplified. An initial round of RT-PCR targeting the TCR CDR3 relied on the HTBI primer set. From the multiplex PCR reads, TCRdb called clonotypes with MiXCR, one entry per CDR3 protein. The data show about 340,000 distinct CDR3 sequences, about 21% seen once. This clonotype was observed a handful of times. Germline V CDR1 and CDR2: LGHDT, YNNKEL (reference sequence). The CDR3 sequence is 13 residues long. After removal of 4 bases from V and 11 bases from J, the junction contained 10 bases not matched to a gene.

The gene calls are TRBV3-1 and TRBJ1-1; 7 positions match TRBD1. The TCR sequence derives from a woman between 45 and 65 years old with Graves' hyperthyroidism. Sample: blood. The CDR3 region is CASSPGQDKAAFF. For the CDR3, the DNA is TGTGCCAGCAGCCCCGGACAGGACAAGGCGGCTTTCTTT.